This TCR beta chain was profiled in a study of response to subunit inactivated influenza vaccine (dated by TCRdb to the late 2010s). Describing the broader study: The study used deep quantitative T cell receptor repertoire profiling to track responses to a trivalent subunit inactivated influenza vaccine.

CDR3 length: 15 amino acids, cysteine to phenylalanine. The only DNA kept is the CDR3, 45 bases in frame from the first base. The trim is 5 bases for V and 1 base for J, with a gap of 13 bases between the germline ends. CDR1 SGHTA and CDR2 FQGNSA are derived from the germline V gene. Library creation used RT-PCR. Sequencing took place on an Illumina HiSeq 2500. The raw public reads went through TCRdb reprocessing: fastp at Q25, MiXCR clone calling, in-frame beta chains kept. Rows with one shared CDR3 protein collapse into an entry with the most common genes and DNA. In all, the sample holds over 450,000 distinct CDR3 sequences, and approximately 12% of those were seen once. The biggest ten clones account for 10% to 15% of the sample. This clonotype was detected ten times or more. What antigen it recognizes has not been identified. Base qualities were left out, and no much larger clone turns up one base away.

The full study reports these points: The authors proposed that each seasonal influenza vaccination may bring in only a limited number of new T cells.

The time point tag for this specimen amounts to: 45 to 55 days after influenza vaccine administration. In this chain, TRBV7-2 is recombined with TRBJ2-3; the D gene is perhaps TRBD2, from 5 matching bases. This TCR derives from a man over 45 who received an inactivated influenza vaccine. Donor details come from another sample of the same person, matched by shared clones. Sequencing used PBMCs from blood, obtained about 40 days after vaccination. DNA sequence: TGTGCCAGCAGCCGTTTAGCGACTCGCACAGATACGCAGTATTTT. Its protein is CASSRLATRTDTQYF.